These 19 T cell receptor beta chains were sequenced from one sample in a study of blood T cells in healthy people across ages. A J-beta primer mix and a sample-barcoded 5' primer were used in a second PCR of about 7 to 12 cycles. TCRdb re-called the 5' RACE reads with MiXCR, one entry per CDR3 protein. Here the sample spans about 620,000 distinct CDR3 sequences, roughly half being singletons. The sequenced sample was blood. These receptors were taken from a woman aged 80 or over in good health.

This clonotype occurred many times. V and J are TRBV19 and TRBJ2-7; TRBD1 matches 8 bases. The germline CDR1 and CDR2 sequences are LNHDA and SQIVND (reference sequence). The V segment lost 4 bases and the J segment 6 bases; nucleotides outside the gene matches: 5. The length of the CDR3 is 13 residues. The chain's CDR3 is CASSTNGQGEQYF. In DNA, the CDR3 is TGTGCCAGTAGTACCAACGGACAGGGCGAGCAGTACTTC. The full variable domain, in which reference TRBV19 and TRBJ2-7 provide the parts outside the CDR3, is DGGITQSPKYLFRKEGQNVTLSCEQNLNHDAMYWYRQDPGQGLRLIYYSQIVNDFQKGDIAEGYSVSREKKESFPLTVTSAQKNPTAFYLCASSTNGQGEQYFGPGTRLTVT.

This chain joins TRBV7-3 and TRBJ2-1; D unclear. Germline-derived CDR1 and CDR2 are SGHTA and FQGTGA. This CDR3 has 13 residues. Trimming removed 5 bases at V and 1 base at J, with 6 bases between. The CDR3 here is CASSAQSYNEQFF. The CDR3 nucleotides read TGTGCCAGCAGCGCACAGTCCTACAATGAGCAGTTCTTC.

CDR3 protein: CATRRLACTGELFF. DNA of the CDR3: TGTGCCACCCGGAGACTAGCCTGCACCGGGGAGCTGTTTTTT. The chain employs TRBV6-2 or TRBV6-3 and TRBJ2-2; 7 positions agree with TRBD2. Per germline, CDR1 MNHEY and CDR2 SVGEGT. The J segment lost 4 bases and the V segment lost 10 bases, leaving 9 bases of the junction unmatched. CDR3 size: 14 residues.

The rearrangement joins TRBV15 to TRBJ1-1; D unclear. The CDR3 length is 13 residues. Germline V gives CDR1 LNHNV, CDR2 YYDKDF (reference sequence). Trimming shortened V by 7 bases and J by 0 bases, and 9 bases separated the two germline ends. In DNA, the CDR3 is TGTGCCACCAACCAGCAGTTGAACACTGAAGCTTTCTTT. It is translated as CATNQQLNTEAFF.

This chain connects TRBV9 to TRBJ2-1; 14 positions match TRBD2. Germline V gives CDR1 SGDLS, CDR2 YYNGEE. The CDR3 is made up of 18 amino acids. Trimming at V came to 3 bases and at J to 5 bases, leaving 10 bases not matched to a gene. The CDR3 nucleotides read TGTGCCAGCAGCGAGGAGGGGACTAGCGGGGGACTCGACAATGAGCAGTTCTTC. Translated: CASSEEGTSGGLDNEQFF.

The chain is built from TRBV20-1 and TRBJ2-7; TRBD2 might be the D (5 bases). Between the trimmed V and J ends, which lost 1 base and 3 bases, there was a span of 13 bases. CDR1 and CDR2 (germline): DFQATT, SNEGSKA (reference sequence). This CDR3 contains 14 residues. The CDR3 is CSARGTGLYYEQYF. CDR3 coding DNA: TGCAGTGCTAGAGGGACTGGGCTTTACTACGAGCAGTACTTC.

The CDR3 loop reads CSAAGQGWGNQPQHF. The DNA of the CDR3 is TGCAGTGCCGCAGGACAGGGTTGGGGCAATCAGCCCCAGCATTTT. This chain uses TRBV20-1 with TRBJ1-5; 8 nucleotides align to TRBD1. Germline V gene sequence: CDR1 DFQATT, CDR2 SNEGSKA (reference sequence). This CDR3 is built from 15 residues. V dropped 6 bases and J dropped 2; count of bases not matched to a gene: 9.

The V gene is TRBV5-1, the J gene TRBJ2-3, with 7 nucleotides matching TRBD1. J gave up 0 bases and V 1 base, and 8 bases lay outside the gene matches. The CDR3 totals 17 residues. Germline CDR1 and CDR2: SGHRS and YFSETQ. The CDR3 sequence: CASSLTGDGPSTDTQYF. For the CDR3, the DNA is TGCGCCAGCAGCTTGACAGGGGATGGCCCTAGCACAGATACGCAGTATTTT. The full variable domain, in which reference TRBV5-1 and TRBJ2-3 provide the parts outside the CDR3, is KAGVTQTPRYLIKTRGQQVTLSCSPISGHRSVSWYQQTPGQGLQFLFEYFSETQRNKGNFPGRFSGRQFSNSRSEMNVSTLELGDSALYLCASSLTGDGPSTDTQYFGPGTRLTVL.

V usage is TRBV7-2 and J usage is TRBJ2-7; 7 nucleotides agree with TRBD1. The DNA end favors TRBJ2-5, so the J call may be wrong. The CDR3 runs 18 residues. Germline assignment: CDR1 SGHTA and CDR2 FQGNSA. The CDR3 region is CASSHIRDSIESRETQYF. The DNA for the CDR3 is TGTGCCAGCAGCCACATCCGGGACAGCATAGAATCTAGGGAGACCCAGTACTTC.

This clonotype was found once. The CDR3 protein is CSVLRLVPRSYNEQFF. CDR3 DNA sequence: TGCAGCGTTCTCAGACTAGTACCTCGCTCCTACAATGAGCAGTTCTTC. The genes are TRBV29-1 and TRBJ2-1; maybe TRBD2 (6 bases). CDR3 length: 16 residues. The germline V gene has CDR1 SQVTM and CDR2 ANQGSEA. The V end lost 5 bases, the J end lost 0 bases, and 17 bases lay between the germline ends.

This clonotype was counted a single time. The chain joins TRBV18 to TRBJ2-5; 8 nucleotides match TRBD1. This CDR3 region has 16 residues. Germline-derived CDR1 and CDR2 are KGHSH and LQKENI. J gave up 0 bases and V 0 bases, and 3 bases lay outside the gene matches. CDR3 DNA sequence: TGTGCCAGCTCACCACCAACAGGGGGGTACCAAGAGACCCAGTACTTC. This codes for CASSPPTGGYQETQYF.

The V and J genes are TRBV5-1 and TRBJ2-1; D may be TRBD1 or TRBD2 (5 bases each). Trimming took 5 bases from V and 6 from J, leaving 21 bases between them. Per the germline V gene, CDR1 is SGHRS and CDR2 is YFSETQ. CDR3 length: 16 residues. The CDR3 DNA follows: TGCGCCAGCAGAATACCCGGGACGGAGGATCTCAATGAGCAGTTCTTC. Its protein product is CASRIPGTEDLNEQFF. The full variable domain, rest sourced from reference TRBV5-1 and TRBJ2-1, is KAGVTQTPRYLIKTRGQQVTLSCSPISGHRSVSWYQQTPGQGLQFLFEYFSETQRNKGNFPGRFSGRQFSNSRSEMNVSTLELGDSALYLCASRIPGTEDLNEQFFGPGTRLTVL.

This clonotype is a singleton in its sample. This rearrangement joins TRBV29-1 to TRBJ2-4; D uncertain. Trimming removed 6 bases from V and 4 bases from J, with 13 bases in between. Germline V lookup: CDR1 SQVTM, CDR2 ANQGSEA. This CDR3 has 13 amino acids. CDR3 DNA: TGCAGCGTGTCAGGCCGAATGAAAAACATTCAGTACTTC. The encoded protein is CSVSGRMKNIQYF.

This clonotype occurred many times. The V call is TRBV7-9, the J call TRBJ2-1; TRBD2 agrees at 9 bases. The CDR3 has 15 residues. The germline V gene has CDR1 SEHNR and CDR2 FQNEAQ (reference sequence). The V segment lost 2 bases and the J segment 5 bases; nucleotides outside the gene matches: 4. CDR3: CASSLRGRGNNEQFF. The CDR3, as DNA: TGTGCCAGCAGCTTACGCGGGAGGGGTAACAATGAGCAGTTCTTC. Together with reference TRBV7-9 and TRBJ2-1, the CDR3 gives the full variable domain: DTGVSQNPRHKITKRGQNVTFRCDPISEHNRLYWYRQTLGQGPEFLTYFQNEAQLEKSRLLSDRFSAERPKGSFSTLEIQRTEQGDSAMYLCASSLRGRGNNEQFFGPGTRLTVL.

The chain employs TRBV7-2 and TRBJ2-1, with D maybe TRBD2 (6 bases). The CDR3 is 11 residues long. Trimming stripped 4 bases from V and 9 bases from J, with 7 bases between. The germline gives CDR1 SGHTA, CDR2 FQGNSA. The CDR3 region has the DNA TGTGCCAGCAGCTCCGGGGGTGAGCAGTTCTTC. Amino acids: CASSSGGEQFF.

In the case of this clonotype: A much larger clone sits a single nucleotide away, making a read error possible. The chain combines TRBV20-1 with TRBJ2-4; 8 nucleotides match TRBD2. The CDR3 sequence is 16 residues long. The germline V gene has CDR1 DFQATT and CDR2 SNEGSKA (reference sequence). The junction had 23 bases not matched to a gene; V was cut back by 6 bases and J by 13 bases. The CDR3 coding sequence is TGCAGTGCCCCCGTAATCCAGCGGGGGACCTACAATGAGCAGTACTTC. Translation: CSAPVIQRGTYNEQYF.

The chain carries TRBV11-3 and TRBJ2-1; 8 nucleotides line up with TRBD1. The CDR3 has 13 amino acids. Trimming at V came to 5 bases and at J to 9 bases, leaving 6 bases not matched to a gene. CDR1 and CDR2 (germline): SGHNT, YENEEA. The CDR3 spells CASSRTGTGEQFF. In nucleotides, the CDR3 is TGTGCCAGCAGCCGGACAGGGACCGGTGAGCAGTTCTTC.

This clonotype was seen ten or more times. The chain employs TRBV2 and TRBJ1-4; TRBD1 is a possible D gene (5 bases). CDR3 length: 14 residues. Trimming removed 7 bases at V and 6 bases at J, with 15 bases between. The germline V gene encodes CDR1 SNHLY and CDR2 FYNNEI. This CDR3 reads CASTRGALYEKLFF. CDR3 bases: TGTGCCAGCACGAGAGGGGCGCTTTATGAAAAACTGTTTTTT.

This clonotype was observed many times. For the CDR3, the DNA is TGTGCCATCAGTGAGGGGAGGACCCAGTACTTC. Residues: CAISEGRTQYF. The V gene is TRBV10-3, the J gene TRBJ2-5; maybe TRBD2 (5 bases). V was shortened by 2 bases and J by 7 bases, with 5 bases between the two germline ends. The CDR3 extends over 11 amino acids. CDR1 is ENHRY and CDR2 is SYGVKD in the germline V gene.